The clone carrying this T cell receptor beta chain was recorded once. The germline V gene has CDR1 SGHNT and CDR2 YYREEE (reference sequence). V shed 4 bases and J shed 8 bases, with 10 bases lying between them. CDR3 size: 12 residues. The source of the sample is a study of blood T cell repertoires in COVID-19. Turning to the study itself: From T cells, B-cell-depleted T cells, or PBMCs came the material, which was cDNA or gDNA.

Profiling relied on immunoSEQ multiplex PCR, and the TCRdb table lists in-frame clones only, not all of them. The sample has fewer than 200,000 clones, roughly 90% seen once. A Seattle source enrolled patients during active infection and followed them longitudinally. The sequence was collected from a man between 18 and 35 years old with COVID-19, enrolled during active disease. V is TRBV5-4 and J is TRBJ2-1, with D unresolved. The sample comprised peripheral blood. CDR3 protein: CASSAVGYEQFF. CDR3 bases: TGTGCCAGCAGCGCGGTTGGCTATGAGCAGTTCTTC.